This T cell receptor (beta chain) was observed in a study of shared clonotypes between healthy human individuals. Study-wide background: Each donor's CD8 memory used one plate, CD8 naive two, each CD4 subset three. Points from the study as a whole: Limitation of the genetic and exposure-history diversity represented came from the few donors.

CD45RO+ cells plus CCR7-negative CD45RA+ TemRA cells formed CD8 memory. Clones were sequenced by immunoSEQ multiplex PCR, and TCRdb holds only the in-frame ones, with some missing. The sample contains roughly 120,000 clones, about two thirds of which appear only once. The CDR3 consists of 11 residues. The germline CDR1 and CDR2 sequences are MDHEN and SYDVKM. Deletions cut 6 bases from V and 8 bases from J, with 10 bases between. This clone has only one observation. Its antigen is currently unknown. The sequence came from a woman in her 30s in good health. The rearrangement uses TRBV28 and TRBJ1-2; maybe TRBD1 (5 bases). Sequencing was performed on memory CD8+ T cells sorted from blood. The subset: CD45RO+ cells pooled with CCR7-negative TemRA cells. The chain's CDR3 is CASRWGRGYTF. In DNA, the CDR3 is TGTGCCAGCAGGTGGGGGAGAGGCTACACCTTC.